A selection of T cell receptor beta chains follows, all from one sample in a study of T cell responses to AZD1222 COVID-19 vaccine. TCRdb keeps only in-frame clones here, not all; method: immunoSEQ multiplex PCR. Among around 110,000 clones listed, 92% were seen once. Specimen: peripheral blood, collected 28 days after the second AZD1222 dose. These receptor sequences come from an adult who received the AZD1222 COVID-19 vaccine. Both conserved end residues are part of each CDR3. A D gene is named only where the DNA matches it firmly. Size values are once, few and many counts, or a class for expanded clones, and some rows have none.

NA,TRBJ1-5,TRBV7-6,18,NA,TGTGCCAGCAGCTTACTCGCTAACAGGGTAAATGGCAATCAGCCCCAGCATTTT,CASSLLANRVNGNQPQHF
NA,TRBJ1-1,TRBV6-6,12,few,TGTGCCAGCAGTCCCCCCCGCGTTGAAGCTTTCTTT,CASSPPRVEAFF
NA,TRBJ2-1,TRBV9,15,NA,TGTGCCAGCAGCGCGTCGGGACTTTTCTACAATGAGCAGTTCTTC,CASSASGLFYNEQFF
TRBD2,TRBJ2-1,TRBV7-9,16,NA,TGTGCCAGCAGCTCCCAACTAGCGGGGGTATACAATGAGCAGTTCTTC,CASSSQLAGVYNEQFF
TRBD1,TRBJ2-5,TRBV7-9,15,NA,TGTGCCAGCAGCTCCGGACAGGGGGCCCAAGAGACCCAGTACTTC,CASSSGQGAQETQYF
TRBD1,TRBJ1-4,TRBV9,15,NA,TGTGCCAGCAGCGCGTACCGGGACAGGGATGAAAAACTGTTTTTT,CASSAYRDRDEKLFF
NA,TRBJ1-1,TRBV7-8,16,once,TGTGCCAGCAGCTCATTAGAGGGGTGGATGAACACTGAAGCTTTCTTT,CASSSLEGWMNTEAFF
NA,TRBJ2-7,TRBV6-5,13,NA,TGTGCCAGCAGAAAGGATTACTCCTACGAGCAGTACTTC,CASRKDYSYEQYF
NA,TRBJ1-1,TRBV18,14,NA,TGTGCCAGCTCACAAAAACAGGGGAACACTGAAGCTTTCTTT,CASSQKQGNTEAFF
TRBD1,TRBJ2-7,TRBV28,14,NA,TGTGCCAGCAGTTTGAACAGGGGAGTCTACGAGCAGTACTTC,CASSLNRGVYEQYF
TRBD1,TRBJ1-2,TRBV30,16,NA,TGTGCCTGGAGTGTCCCGGGGACAGGGATAAACTATGGCTACACCTTC,CAWSVPGTGINYGYTF
TRBD1,TRBJ2-6,TRBV19,16,NA,TGTGCCAGTAGGAAGACAGGGGTCGCTCCGGCCAACGTCCTGACTTTC,CASRKTGVAPANVLTF
TRBD2,TRBJ2-3,TRBV14,14,NA,TGTGCCACCGCGACTAGCGTAAGCACAGATACGCAGTATTTT,CATATSVSTDTQYF
TRBD1,TRBJ1-1,TRBV27,16,NA,TGTGCCAGCAGTTCGGGGACAGGGGGAAGGGTCACTGAAGCTTTCTTT,CASSSGTGGRVTEAFF
NA,TRBJ2-1,TRBV20-1,14,NA,TGCAGTGCTAGTTCGACCCCCTCCTACAATGAGCAGTTCTTC,CSASSTPSYNEQFF
TRBD1,TRBJ2-2,TRBV6-5,15,NA,TGTGCCACCTTCGGCGGCAGGGGGCTGGGCGGGGAGCTGTTTTTT,CATFGGRGLGGELFF
TRBD2,TRBJ2-1,TRBV27,15,NA,TGTGCCAGCAGCCGACTAGCGTCAGTCTACAATGAGCAGTTCTTC,CASSRLASVYNEQFF
NA,TRBJ2-5,TRBV3-1/TRBV3-2,15,NA,TGTGCCAGCAGCCTTTCGCTAGGGGGACAAGAGACCCAGTACTTC,CASSLSLGGQETQYF
TRBD1,TRBJ2-7,TRBV28,14,once,TGTGCCAGCAGTTTGACAGGGTATAACCACGAGCAGTACTTC,CASSLTGYNHEQYF
TRBD1,TRBJ1-3,TRBV6-5,15,once,TGTGCCAGCAGAACCGACAGGGGGGCTGGAAACACCATATATTTT,CASRTDRGAGNTIYF
TRBD1,TRBJ1-6,TRBV28,16,NA,TGTGCCAGCAGCCAACAGGGGGCATCCTATAATTCACCCCTCCACTTT,CASSQQGASYNSPLHF
NA,TRBJ1-6,TRBV27,12,few,TGTGCCAGCAGTCCCCCCAATTCACCCCTCCACTTT,CASSPPNSPLHF
NA,TRBJ2-5,TRBV7-3,15,NA,TGTGCCAGCAGCTTCGGGGGCGGGGAGGGAGAGACCCAGTACTTC,CASSFGGGEGETQYF
TRBD2,TRBJ2-1,TRBV5-1,14,NA,TGCGCCAGCAGCTTGGGCGGGAGGGGCTATGAGCAGTTCTTC,CASSLGGRGYEQFF
NA,TRBJ1-5,TRBV19,17,NA,TGTGCCAGTAGTCTGGAGCATGGGGGTTATAGCAATCAGCCCCAGCATTTT,CASSLEHGGYSNQPQHF
NA,TRBJ1-6,TRBV5-5,15,NA,TGTGCCAGCAGCTTCCTAAATACCCTCGGATCACCCCTCCACTTT,CASSFLNTLGSPLHF
NA,TRBJ1-5,TRBV15,13,NA,TGTGCCACCAGCAGAGATCTGGGTCAGCCCCAGCATTTT,CATSRDLGQPQHF
TRBD1,TRBJ1-2,TRBV18,16,NA,TGTGCCAGCTCACCAAGGACAGGGGGCGGGGACTATGGCTACACCTTC,CASSPRTGGGDYGYTF
NA,TRBJ2-1,TRBV2,15,once,TGTGCCAGCAGTCGGACCGCAAGCTCCTACAATGAGCAGTTCTTC,CASSRTASSYNEQFF
TRBD2,TRBJ2-7,TRBV10-3,13,NA,TGTGCCGGTCGACTAGCAGATTCCTACGAGCAGTACTTC,CAGRLADSYEQYF
NA,TRBJ1-1,TRBV19,10,NA,TGTGCCAGTAGCGACCGGGAAGCTTTCTTT,CASSDREAFF
NA,TRBJ2-7,TRBV7-2,13,NA,TGTGCCAGCAGCTCAGCGCCCCTGCGGGAGCAGTACTTC,CASSSAPLREQYF
TRBD1,TRBJ1-6,TRBV5-1,15,once,TGCGCCAGCAGCTGGGGACAGGGGGCGAATTCACCCCTCCACTTT,CASSWGQGANSPLHF
NA,TRBJ2-7,TRBV28,15,NA,TGTGCCAGCAGCGTACCAGGGGTTAGGTCCTACGAGCAGTACTTC,CASSVPGVRSYEQYF